The T cell receptor (beta chain) described here comes from a study of monozygotic twins with cystic fibrosis. Study-wide background: Library input was about 3 micrograms of fragmented DNA, with 15 PCR cycles. Overall study results and limits: J usage was most co-twin-similar in 8 of 16 pairs, V in 13. Monozygotic CF twins shared more identical nucleotide clonotypes than unrelated patients. Median Simpson clonality of approximately 0.0091 suggested naive T cells predominated.

This clone was observed once. Its antigen is currently unknown. Sequencing used immunoSEQ multiplex PCR; TCRdb keeps in-frame clones, though not all of them. The table records about 9,600 clones, roughly nine tenths of them present only once. Between the trimmed V and J ends, which lost 6 bases and 3 bases, there was a span of 23 bases. The CDR3 spans 17 residues. The germline CDR1 and CDR2 sequences are MNHEY and SMNVEV (reference sequence). The receptor was isolated from a boy aged 2 to 10 with cystic fibrosis. Sequenced input: blood. This sequence joins TRBV27 and TRBJ1-1; possible D gene TRBD1, 5 bases. For the CDR3, the DNA is TGTGCCAGCAGCTCGGAAGGTGGGGGAGCTAGGGACACTGAAGCTTTCTTT. It codes for CASSSEGGGARDTEAFF.